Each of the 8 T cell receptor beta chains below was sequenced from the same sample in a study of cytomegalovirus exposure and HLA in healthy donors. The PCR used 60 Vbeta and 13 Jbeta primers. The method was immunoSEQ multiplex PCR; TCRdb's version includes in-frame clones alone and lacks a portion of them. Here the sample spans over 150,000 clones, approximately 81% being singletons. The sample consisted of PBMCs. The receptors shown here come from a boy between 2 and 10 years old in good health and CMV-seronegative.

As DNA, the CDR3 is TGTGCCAGCAGGGACGGACAGTACCAAGAGACCCAGTACTTC. Encoded protein: CASRDGQYQETQYF. This sequence joins TRBV2 and TRBJ2-5; the D gene is possibly TRBD1 (6 bases). CDR1 is SNHLY and CDR2 is FYNNEI in the germline V gene. CDR3 length: 14 residues. Trimming shortened V by 6 bases and J by 0 bases, and 11 bases separated the two germline ends.

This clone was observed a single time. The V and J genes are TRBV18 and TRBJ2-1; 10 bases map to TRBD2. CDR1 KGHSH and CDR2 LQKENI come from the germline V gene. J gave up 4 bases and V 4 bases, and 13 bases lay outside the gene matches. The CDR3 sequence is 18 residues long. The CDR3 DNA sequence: TGTGCCAGCTCACTGGTCGAAAAGGGACTAGCGAGATACAATGAGCAGTTCTTC. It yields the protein CASSLVEKGLARYNEQFF.

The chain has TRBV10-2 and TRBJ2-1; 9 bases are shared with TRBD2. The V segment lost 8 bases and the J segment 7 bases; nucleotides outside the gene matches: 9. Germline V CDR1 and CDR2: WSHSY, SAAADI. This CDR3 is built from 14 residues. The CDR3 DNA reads TGCGCCAGCGGAGGAAGCGGGAGGAGGAATGAGCAGTTCTTC. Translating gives CASGGSGRRNEQFF.

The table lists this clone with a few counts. The CDR3 is CASTPPHRKSAFF. Written as DNA, the CDR3 is TGCGCCAGCACTCCTCCGCACAGGAAATCGGCTTTCTTT. The chain employs TRBV5-1 and TRBJ1-1, with D perhaps TRBD1 (5 bases). The CDR3 runs 13 residues. Trimming removed 6 bases from V and 11 bases from J, with 20 bases in between. The germline V gene encodes CDR1 SGHRS and CDR2 YFSETQ.

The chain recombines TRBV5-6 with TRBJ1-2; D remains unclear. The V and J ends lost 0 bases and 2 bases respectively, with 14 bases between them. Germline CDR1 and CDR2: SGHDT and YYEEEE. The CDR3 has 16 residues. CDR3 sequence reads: CASSLGGGPENYGYTF. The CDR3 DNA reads TGTGCCAGCAGCTTGGGGGGAGGGCCGGAAAACTATGGCTACACCTTC.

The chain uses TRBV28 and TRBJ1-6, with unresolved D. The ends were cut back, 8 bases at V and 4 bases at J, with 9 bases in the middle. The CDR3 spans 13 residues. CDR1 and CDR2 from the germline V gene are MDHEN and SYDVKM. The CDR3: CASRRMYNSPLHF. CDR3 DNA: TGTGCCAGCCGGAGGATGTATAATTCACCCCTCCACTTT.

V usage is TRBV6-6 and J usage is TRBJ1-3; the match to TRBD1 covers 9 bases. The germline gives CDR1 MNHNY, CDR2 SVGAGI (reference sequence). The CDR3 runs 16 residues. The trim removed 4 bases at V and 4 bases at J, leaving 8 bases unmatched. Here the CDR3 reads CASSSWDRVEGNTIYF. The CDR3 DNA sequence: TGTGCCAGCAGTTCTTGGGACAGGGTGGAAGGAAACACCATATATTTT.

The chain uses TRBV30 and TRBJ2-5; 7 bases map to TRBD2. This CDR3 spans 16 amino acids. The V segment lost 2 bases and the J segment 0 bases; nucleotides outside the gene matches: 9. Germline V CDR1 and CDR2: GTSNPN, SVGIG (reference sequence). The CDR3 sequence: CAWSWGGTLYQETQYF. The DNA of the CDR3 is TGTGCCTGGAGTTGGGGGGGGACCCTGTACCAAGAGACCCAGTACTTC.